The source of this T cell receptor (beta chain) is a study of tumor-infiltrating lymphocytes in localized non-small cell lung cancer. Findings and limits, study-wide: Only some patients had TCR sequencing, depending on available tissue. Technical variation could not be separated from intratumor heterogeneity here. T-cell fraction did not differ between immunotypes IM1 and IM2.

V trimming: 0 bases; J trimming: 0 bases; junction bases outside the gene matches: 14. This CDR3 contains 19 residues. Germline loops: CDR1 GTSNPN, CDR2 SVGIG (reference sequence). TCRdb's table, derived via immunoSEQ multiplex PCR, lists solely in-frame clones and lacks some. Among about 8,000 clones listed, 50% to 75% were seen once. Details on this clone: Its antigen is currently unknown.

The chain links TRBV30 to TRBJ2-3; TRBD2 agrees at 8 bases. Sequenced material: uninvolved lung tissue not adjacent to the tumor. The receptor was isolated from a human donor with non-small cell lung cancer. CDR3: CAWSVFLSGGVSSTDTQYF. CDR3 bases: TGTGCCTGGAGTGTGTTTCTAAGCGGGGGAGTCTCTAGCACAGATACGCAGTATTTT.